A single sample gave rise to the 16 T cell receptor beta chains below, sequenced in a study of blood T cell repertoires in COVID-19. Clones were sequenced by immunoSEQ multiplex PCR, and TCRdb holds only the in-frame ones, with some missing. The table lists approximately 250,000 clones, around 89% of them singletons, with 2% to 2.5% in the top ten. Sequenced input: PBMCs or T cells enriched from blood (not recorded which). The receptors originated from a woman aged 60-75 years in a cohort exposed to, infected with or recovered from COVID-19 (not recorded which).

The CDR3 DNA reads as TGTGCCAGCAGCTTAGGTAGCGGGAGAGGGGAGACCCAGTACTTC. Residues: CASSLGSGRGETQYF. This chain connects TRBV7-3 to TRBJ2-5; TRBD2 agrees at 9 bases. Germline CDR1 is SGHTA and CDR2 is FQGTGA. The ends lost 2 bases at V and 5 bases at J; junction bases unmatched: 6. The CDR3 runs to 15 residues. Full variable domain (missing parts from reference TRBV7-3 and TRBJ2-5): GAGVSQTPSNKVTEKGKYVELRCDPISGHTALYWYRQSLGQGPEFLIYFQGTGAADDSGLPNDRFFAVRPEGSVSTLKIQRTERGDSAVYLCASSLGSGRGETQYFGPGTRLLVL.

The V call is TRBV5-1, the J call TRBJ2-3; 14 bases are shared with TRBD2. CDR1 and CDR2 (germline): SGHRS, YFSETQ. V lost 5 bases to trimming and J lost 5 bases; unmatched junction nucleotides: 1. The CDR3 totals 14 residues. The CDR3 DNA reads TGCGCCAGCAGAGGGACTAGCGGGAGAGATACGCAGTATTTT. Translation: CASRGTSGRDTQYF. Supplemented by reference TRBV5-1 and TRBJ2-3, the full variable domain reads KAGVTQTPRYLIKTRGQQVTLSCSPISGHRSVSWYQQTPGQGLQFLFEYFSETQRNKGNFPGRFSGRQFSNSRSEMNVSTLELGDSALYLCASRGTSGRDTQYFGPGTRLTVL.

The chain combines TRBV3-1 (or the pseudogene TRBV3-2) with TRBJ2-5, with D perhaps TRBD2 (6 bases). CDR1 and CDR2 (germline): LGHDT, YNNKEL (reference sequence). Trimming removed 5 bases at V and 9 bases at J, with 25 bases between. This CDR3 region has 16 residues. Here the CDR3 reads CASSNRDLGLVGSQYF. Written as DNA, the CDR3 is TGTGCCAGCAGCAATCGGGACTTGGGCCTTGTTGGGTCCCAGTACTTC.

CDR3: CASSVRGSGGYNEQFF. The DNA for the CDR3 is TGTGCCAGCAGCGTACGAGGTAGCGGGGGGTACAATGAGCAGTTCTTC. The chain recombines TRBV9 with TRBJ2-1; 10 bases agree with TRBD2. This CDR3 is 16 amino acids long. J was trimmed by 4 bases and V by 1 base; bases with no gene match: 5. Germline V lookup: CDR1 SGDLS, CDR2 YYNGEE.

The rearrangement joins TRBV12-5 to TRBJ1-2; 10 bases line up with TRBD1. The CDR3 has 12 amino acids. After removal of 5 bases from V and 8 bases from J, the junction contained 2 bases not matched to a gene. Germline values: CDR1 LGHNT, CDR2 FRNRAP. The chain's CDR3 is CASGGTGEGYTF. As DNA, the CDR3 is TGTGCTAGTGGTGGGACAGGGGAAGGCTACACCTTC.

The chain recombines TRBV9 with TRBJ1-2; D perhaps matches TRBD1 (6 bases). V lost 3 bases and J lost 3, with 15 bases in between. This CDR3 has 15 residues. The germline V gene encodes CDR1 SGDLS and CDR2 YYNGEE. The DNA for the CDR3 is TGTGCCAGCAGCGGTTGGACAGCCTACGACTATGGCTACACCTTC. It encodes CASSGWTAYDYGYTF.

CDR3 loop: CASSYDRVNTEAFF. CDR3 sequence (DNA): TGTGCCAGCAGTTACGACAGGGTGAACACTGAAGCTTTCTTT. The gene calls are TRBV6-5 and TRBJ1-1, with 7 bases fitting TRBD1. Trimming removed 2 bases from V and 0 bases from J; junction bases left unmatched: 0. The CDR3 spans 14 residues. Germline CDR1 MNHEY, CDR2 SVGAGI.

This chain uses TRBV6-1 with TRBJ1-1; TRBD1 matches 7 bases. Trimming at V came to 2 bases and at J to 7 bases, leaving 10 bases not matched to a gene. The germline gives CDR1 MNHNS, CDR2 SASEGT. CDR3 length equals 15 residues. This CDR3 is CASSEIPTTGLEAFF. The DNA of the CDR3 is TGTGCCAGCAGTGAAATCCCCACGACAGGGCTTGAAGCTTTCTTT.

This chain joins TRBV5-1 and TRBJ2-1; D not resolved. Germline lookup yields CDR1 SGHRS and CDR2 YFSETQ. The CDR3 sequence is 12 residues long. The V end was cut by 0 bases, the J end by 8 bases, with 6 bases between. The CDR3 DNA reads TGCGCCAGCAGCTTGGGGCTTGATGAGCAGTTCTTC. Translated: CASSLGLDEQFF.

CDR3 in DNA: TGTGCCAGCAGTTTCCACTCTTGGACTAGCGGGAGGGCCAGGACCTACGAGCAGTACTTC. It specifies CASSFHSWTSGRARTYEQYF. The chain combines TRBV28 with TRBJ2-7, with 15 positions matching TRBD2. CDR1 MDHEN and CDR2 SYDVKM come from the germline V gene. V shed 3 bases, J shed 2 bases, and the junction held 14 bases outside the gene matches. This CDR3 region has 20 residues.

The chain has TRBV3-1 (or the pseudogene TRBV3-2) and TRBJ1-1; possibly TRBD1 for D (6 bases). The CDR3 runs 15 residues. CDR1 and CDR2 (germline): LGHDT, YNNKEL (reference sequence). Trimming took off 1 base at V and 2 bases at J, with 11 bases between the two ends. The CDR3 sequence: CASSQGAGDNTEAFF. CDR3 sequence (DNA): TGTGCCAGCAGCCAAGGGGCAGGGGATAACACTGAAGCTTTCTTT.

The gene calls are TRBV4-1 and TRBJ1-1; 9 bases agree with TRBD1. Per the germline V gene, CDR1 is MGHRA and CDR2 is YSYEKL. The CDR3 loop spans 17 amino acids. The J segment lost 0 bases and the V segment lost 3 bases, leaving 8 bases of the junction unmatched. The CDR3 DNA reads TGCGCCAGCAGCCAGAGGGACAGGGAGTACATGAACACTGAAGCTTTCTTT. This encodes CASSQRDREYMNTEAFF.

The rearrangement joins TRBV11-2 to TRBJ2-7, with unresolved D. Germline V gives CDR1 SGHAT, CDR2 FQNNGV. V was clipped by 0 bases and J by 3 bases, with 6 bases between them. The CDR3 spans 13 residues. The DNA of the CDR3 is TGTGCCAGCAGCTTAGAGCAACTCTACGAGCAGTACTTC. It encodes CASSLEQLYEQYF.

The rearrangement uses TRBV9 and TRBJ2-3; tentatively, D is TRBD2 (5 bases). V lost 4 bases and J lost 0, with 21 bases in between. The CDR3 is 18 amino acids. Germline CDR1 and CDR2: SGDLS and YYNGEE. In nucleotides, the CDR3 is TGTGCCAGCAGCCTAGAATCTTCGACCGGGATAAGCACAGATACGCAGTATTTT. It specifies CASSLESSTGISTDTQYF.

This clone was observed a few times. The chain recombines TRBV9 with TRBJ1-1, with 7 bases matching TRBD1. Germline CDR1 reads SGDLS; CDR2 reads YYNGEE. J was trimmed by 2 bases and V by 3 bases; bases with no gene match: 7. CDR3 length: 15 residues. In DNA form, the CDR3 reads TGTGCCAGCAGCGCGACAGGGCGAGTAAACACTGAAGCTTTCTTT. It translates to CASSATGRVNTEAFF.

This chain uses TRBV7-3 with TRBJ2-5, with a tentative D call TRBD2 (6 bases). V was shortened by 6 bases and J by 5 bases, with 13 bases between the two germline ends. Germline lookup yields CDR1 SGHTA and CDR2 FQGTGA. The CDR3 spans 13 residues. The CDR3: CASSGRDGETQYF. The CDR3 DNA is TGTGCCAGCAGTGGGCGGGACGGGGAGACCCAGTACTTC. The entire variable domain, with the rest obtained from reference TRBV7-3 and TRBJ2-5, is as follows: GAGVSQTPSNKVTEKGKYVELRCDPISGHTALYWYRQSLGQGPEFLIYFQGTGAADDSGLPNDRFFAVRPEGSVSTLKIQRTERGDSAVYLCASSGRDGETQYFGPGTRLLVL.